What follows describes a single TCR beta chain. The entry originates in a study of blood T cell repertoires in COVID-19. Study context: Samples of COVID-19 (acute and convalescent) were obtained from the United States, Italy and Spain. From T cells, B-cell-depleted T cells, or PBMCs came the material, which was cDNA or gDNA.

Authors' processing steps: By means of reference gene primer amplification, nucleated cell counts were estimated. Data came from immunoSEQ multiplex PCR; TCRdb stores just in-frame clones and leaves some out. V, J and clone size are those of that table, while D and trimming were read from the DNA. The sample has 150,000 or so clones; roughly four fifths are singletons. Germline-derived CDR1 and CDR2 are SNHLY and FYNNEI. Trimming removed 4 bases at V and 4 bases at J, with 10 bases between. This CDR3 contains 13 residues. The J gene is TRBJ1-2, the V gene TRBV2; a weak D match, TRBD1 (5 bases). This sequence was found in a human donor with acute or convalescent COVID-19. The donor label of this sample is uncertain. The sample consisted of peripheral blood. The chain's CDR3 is CASSVTEAYGYTF. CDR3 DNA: TGTGCCAGCAGTGTGACAGAAGCCTATGGCTACACCTTC.